The subject of this entry is one T cell receptor beta chain. Germline V lookup: CDR1 SGHRS, CDR2 YFSETQ. This CDR3 comprises 14 residues. Deletions cut 4 bases from V and 4 bases from J, with 15 bases between. In the PCR, 60 Vbeta and 13 Jbeta primers were used. Sequenced by immunoSEQ multiplex PCR; TCRdb stores in-frame clones only, minus some. The sample has some 190,000 clones, 81% seen once; the top ten hold roughly 3.1%. This sample was included in a study of cytomegalovirus exposure and HLA in healthy donors. This TCR was recovered from a middle-aged man in good health and CMV-seropositive. Source material: PBMCs. This rearrangement joins TRBV5-1 to TRBJ2-7, with D maybe TRBD1 (5 bases). The CDR3 coding sequence is TGCGCCAGCAGCCCAGACAGCACAGATTACGAGCAGTACTTC. Translated, it gives CASSPDSTDYEQYF.